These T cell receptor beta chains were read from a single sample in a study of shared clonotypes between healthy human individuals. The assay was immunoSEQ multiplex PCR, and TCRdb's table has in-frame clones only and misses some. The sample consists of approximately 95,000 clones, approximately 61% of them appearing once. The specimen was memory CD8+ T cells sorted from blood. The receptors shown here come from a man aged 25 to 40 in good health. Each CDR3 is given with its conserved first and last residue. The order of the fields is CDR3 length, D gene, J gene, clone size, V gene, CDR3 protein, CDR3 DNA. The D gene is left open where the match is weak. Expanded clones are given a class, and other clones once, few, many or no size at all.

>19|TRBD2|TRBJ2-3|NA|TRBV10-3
CAIGSETSGSASGTDTQYF
TGTGCCATCGGGTCGGAGACTAGCGGGAGTGCGTCGGGCACAGATACGCAGTATTTT
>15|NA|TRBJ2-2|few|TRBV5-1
CASQEGASITGELFF
TGCGCCAGCCAAGAAGGGGCTAGCATCACCGGGGAGCTGTTTTTT
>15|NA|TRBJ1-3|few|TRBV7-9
CASSLMVRETNTIYF
TGTGCCAGCAGCTTAATGGTGCGAGAAACAAACACCATATATTTT
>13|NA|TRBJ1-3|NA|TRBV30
CAWSRPRGNTIYF
TGTGCCTGGAGTCGGCCCCGGGGAAACACCATATATTTT
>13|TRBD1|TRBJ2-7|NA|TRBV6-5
CASSSGGSYEQYF
TGTGCCAGCAGCTCAGGGGGCAGCTACGAGCAGTACTTC
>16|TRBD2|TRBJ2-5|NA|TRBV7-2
CASSLAQTSGGETQYF
TGTGCCAGCAGCTTAGCCCAGACTAGCGGGGGGGAGACCCAGTACTTC
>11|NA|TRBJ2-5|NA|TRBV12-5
CASGAVGTQYF
TGTGCTAGTGGTGCCGTGGGGACCCAGTACTTC
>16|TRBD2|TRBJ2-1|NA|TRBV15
CATSPGGGLPTNEQFF
TGTGCCACCAGCCCTGGGGGGGGACTACCGACCAATGAGCAGTTCTTC
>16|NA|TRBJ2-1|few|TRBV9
CASSALHSGTGNLQFF
TGTGCCAGCAGCGCCCTTCATAGCGGAACCGGGAATTTGCAGTTCTTC
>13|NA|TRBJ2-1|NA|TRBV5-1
CASRPGSYNEQFF
TGCGCCAGCAGGCCCGGGAGTTACAATGAGCAGTTCTTC
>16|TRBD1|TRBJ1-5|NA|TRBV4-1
CASSQDGGQGDQPQHF
TGCGCCAGCAGCCAAGATGGGGGACAGGGAGATCAGCCCCAGCATTTT
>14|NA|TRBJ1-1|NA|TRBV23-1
CASSQSLVNTEAFF
TGCGCCAGCAGTCAATCGCTGGTGAACACTGAAGCTTTCTTT
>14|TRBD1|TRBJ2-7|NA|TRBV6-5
CASSYGTGGYEQYF
TGTGCCAGCAGTTACGGCACAGGGGGCTACGAGCAGTACTTC
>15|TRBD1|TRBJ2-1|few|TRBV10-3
CAISDMDRALNEQFF
TGTGCCATCAGTGATATGGACAGGGCCCTGAATGAGCAGTTCTTC
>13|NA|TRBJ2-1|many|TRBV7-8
CASSLLGQNEQFF
TGTGCCAGCAGCCTACTGGGTCAGAATGAGCAGTTCTTC
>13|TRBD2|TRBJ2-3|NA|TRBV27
CASGRDLEDTQYF
TGTGCCAGCGGGAGGGACTTGGAAGATACGCAGTATTTT
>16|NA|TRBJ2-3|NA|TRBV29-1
CSVEEGLLAGTDTQYF
TGCAGCGTTGAAGAGGGGCTCTTAGCTGGCACAGATACGCAGTATTTT
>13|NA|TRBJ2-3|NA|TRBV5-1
CASWYEGTDTQYF
TGCGCCAGCTGGTACGAGGGCACAGATACGCAGTATTTT
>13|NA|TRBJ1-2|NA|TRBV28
CASSWQRYYGYTF
TGTGCCAGCAGTTGGCAGAGGTACTATGGCTACACCTTC
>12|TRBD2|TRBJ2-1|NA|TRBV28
CATLAGYNEQFF
TGTGCCACCCTAGCGGGGTACAATGAGCAGTTCTTC
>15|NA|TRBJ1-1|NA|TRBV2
CASSAKDSRVTEAFF
TGTGCCAGCAGTGCGAAAGACAGTCGGGTCACTGAAGCTTTCTTT
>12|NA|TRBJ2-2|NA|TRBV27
CASSPTTGELFF
TGTGCCAGCAGTCCGACCACCGGGGAGCTGTTTTTT